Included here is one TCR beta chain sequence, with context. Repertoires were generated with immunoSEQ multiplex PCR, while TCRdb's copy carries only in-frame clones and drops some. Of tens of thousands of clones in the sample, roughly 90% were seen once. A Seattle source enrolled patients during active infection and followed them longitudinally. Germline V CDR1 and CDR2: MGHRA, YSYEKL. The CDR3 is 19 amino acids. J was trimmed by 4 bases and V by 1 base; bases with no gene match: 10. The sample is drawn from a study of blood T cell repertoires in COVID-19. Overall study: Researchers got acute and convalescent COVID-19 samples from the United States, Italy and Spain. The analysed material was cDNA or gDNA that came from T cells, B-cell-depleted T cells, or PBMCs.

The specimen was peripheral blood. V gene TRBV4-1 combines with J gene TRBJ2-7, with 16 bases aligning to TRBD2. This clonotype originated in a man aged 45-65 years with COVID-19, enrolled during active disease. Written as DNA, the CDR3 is TGCGCCAGCAGCCAAGGGATCGGGACTAGCGGGGGGGCCGCTTACGAGCAGTACTTC. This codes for CASSQGIGTSGGAAYEQYF.